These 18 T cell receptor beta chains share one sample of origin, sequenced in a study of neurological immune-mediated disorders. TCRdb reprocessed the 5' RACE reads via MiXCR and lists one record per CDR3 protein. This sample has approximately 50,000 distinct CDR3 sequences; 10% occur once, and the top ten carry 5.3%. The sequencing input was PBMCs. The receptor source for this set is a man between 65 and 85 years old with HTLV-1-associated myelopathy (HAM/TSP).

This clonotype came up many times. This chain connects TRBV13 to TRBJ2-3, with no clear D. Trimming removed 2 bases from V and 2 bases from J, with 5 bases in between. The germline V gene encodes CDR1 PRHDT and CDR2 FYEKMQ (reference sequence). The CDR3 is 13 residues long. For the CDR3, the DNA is TGTGCCAGCAGCTTAAGGATCACAGATACGCAGTATTTT. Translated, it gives CASSLRITDTQYF.

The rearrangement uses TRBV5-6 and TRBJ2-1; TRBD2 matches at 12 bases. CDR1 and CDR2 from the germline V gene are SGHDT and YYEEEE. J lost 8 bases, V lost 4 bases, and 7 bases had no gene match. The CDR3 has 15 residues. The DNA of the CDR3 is TGTGCCAGCAGCCGTCCTAGCGGGAGGGCCCATGAGCAGTTCTTC. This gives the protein CASSRPSGRAHEQFF.

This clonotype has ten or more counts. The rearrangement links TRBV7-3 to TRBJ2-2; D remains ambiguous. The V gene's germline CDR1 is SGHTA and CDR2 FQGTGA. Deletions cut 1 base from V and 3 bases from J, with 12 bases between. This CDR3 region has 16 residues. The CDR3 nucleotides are TGTGCCAGCAGCTTAAAGGCGACCACCTACACCGGGGAGCTGTTTTTT. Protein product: CASSLKATTYTGELFF.

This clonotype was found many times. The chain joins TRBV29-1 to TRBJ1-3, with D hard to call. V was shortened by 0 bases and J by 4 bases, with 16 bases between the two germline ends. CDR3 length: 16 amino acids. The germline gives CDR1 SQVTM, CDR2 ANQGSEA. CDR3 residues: CSVEDHGRTDGNTIYF. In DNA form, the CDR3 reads TGCAGCGTTGAAGATCACGGCAGAACCGACGGAAACACCATATATTTT.

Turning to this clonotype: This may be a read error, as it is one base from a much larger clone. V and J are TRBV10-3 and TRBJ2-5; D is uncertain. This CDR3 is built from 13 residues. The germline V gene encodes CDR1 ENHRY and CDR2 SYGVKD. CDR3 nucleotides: TGTTCCATCAGTGGATTGAATAAGGAGACCCAGTACTTC. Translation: CSISGLNKETQYF.

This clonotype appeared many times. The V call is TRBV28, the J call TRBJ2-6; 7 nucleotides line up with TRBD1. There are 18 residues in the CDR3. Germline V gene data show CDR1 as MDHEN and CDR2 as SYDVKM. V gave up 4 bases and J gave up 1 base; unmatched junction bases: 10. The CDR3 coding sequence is TGTGCCAGCAGTTACAGGGGTCCTCTACTTTCTGGGGCCAACGTCCTGACTTTC. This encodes CASSYRGPLLSGANVLTF.

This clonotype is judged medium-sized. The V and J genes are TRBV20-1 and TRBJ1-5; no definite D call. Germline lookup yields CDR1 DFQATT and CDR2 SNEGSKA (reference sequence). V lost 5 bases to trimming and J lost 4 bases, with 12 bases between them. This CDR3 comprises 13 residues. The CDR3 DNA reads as TGCAGTGCTCGGGTCCTAGATAATCAGCCCCAGCATTTT. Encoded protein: CSARVLDNQPQHF.

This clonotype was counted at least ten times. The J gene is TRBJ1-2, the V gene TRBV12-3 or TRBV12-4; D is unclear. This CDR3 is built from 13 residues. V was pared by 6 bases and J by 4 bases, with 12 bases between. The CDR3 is CASSLGPIYGYTF. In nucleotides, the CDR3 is TGTGCCAGCAGCCTTGGACCGATCTATGGCTACACCTTC.

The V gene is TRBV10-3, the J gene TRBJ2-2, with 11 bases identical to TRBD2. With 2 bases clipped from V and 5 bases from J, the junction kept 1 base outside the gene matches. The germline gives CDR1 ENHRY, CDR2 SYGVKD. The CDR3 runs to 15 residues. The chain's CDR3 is CAISELAGGTGELFF. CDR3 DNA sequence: TGTGCCATCAGTGAGCTAGCGGGAGGAACCGGGGAGCTGTTTTTT.

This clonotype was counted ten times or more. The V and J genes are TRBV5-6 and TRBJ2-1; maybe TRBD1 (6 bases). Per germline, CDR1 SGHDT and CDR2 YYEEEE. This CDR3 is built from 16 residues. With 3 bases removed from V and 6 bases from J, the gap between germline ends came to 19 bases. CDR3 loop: CASSSGQGSKINEQFF. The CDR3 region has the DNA TGTGCCAGCAGCTCGGGGCAGGGGTCTAAGATCAATGAGCAGTTCTTC.

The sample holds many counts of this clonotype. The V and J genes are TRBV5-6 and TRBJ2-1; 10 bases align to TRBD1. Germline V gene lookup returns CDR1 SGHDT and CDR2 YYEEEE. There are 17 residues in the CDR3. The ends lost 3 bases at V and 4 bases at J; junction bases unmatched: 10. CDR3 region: CASSSVTPGQGYNEQFF. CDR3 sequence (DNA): TGTGCCAGCAGCTCGGTTACACCGGGACAGGGGTACAATGAGCAGTTCTTC.

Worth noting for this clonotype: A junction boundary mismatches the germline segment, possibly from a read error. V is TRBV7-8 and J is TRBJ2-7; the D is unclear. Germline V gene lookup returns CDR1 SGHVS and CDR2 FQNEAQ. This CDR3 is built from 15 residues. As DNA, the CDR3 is TGTGCCAGCAGCTTTCGGTGGGCTGGACCCTACGAGAAGTACTTC. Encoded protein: CASSFRWAGPYEKYF.

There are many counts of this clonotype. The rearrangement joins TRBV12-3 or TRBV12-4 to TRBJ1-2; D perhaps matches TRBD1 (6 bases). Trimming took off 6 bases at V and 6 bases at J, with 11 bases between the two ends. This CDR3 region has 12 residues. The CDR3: CASRRGANGYTF. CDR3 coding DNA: TGTGCCAGCAGGCGGGGGGCGAATGGCTACACCTTC.

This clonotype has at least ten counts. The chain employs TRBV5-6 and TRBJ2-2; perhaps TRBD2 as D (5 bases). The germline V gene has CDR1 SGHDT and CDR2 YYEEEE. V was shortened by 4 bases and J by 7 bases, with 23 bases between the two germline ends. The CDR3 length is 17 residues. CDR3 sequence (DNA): TGTGCCAGCAGCCACCGTGTCGCGAGGGCATATAACGGGGAGCTGTTTTTT. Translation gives CASSHRVARAYNGELFF.

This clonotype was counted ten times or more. CDR3 DNA: TGTGCCAGCAGTCTGCAGGGGCCGCGCCCCGCACCCCTCCACTTT. As protein: CASSLQGPRPAPLHF. V usage is TRBV6-5 and J usage is TRBJ1-6, with TRBD1 as a possible D gene (6 bases). Trimming shortened V by 5 bases and J by 11 bases, and 19 bases separated the two germline ends. CDR1 is MNHEY, CDR2 SVGAGI, per germline. The CDR3 contains 15 residues.

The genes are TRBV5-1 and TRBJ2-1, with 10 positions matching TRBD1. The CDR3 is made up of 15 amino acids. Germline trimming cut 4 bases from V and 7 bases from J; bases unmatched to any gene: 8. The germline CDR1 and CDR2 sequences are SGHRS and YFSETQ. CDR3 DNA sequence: TGCGCCAGCAGCACCGGGACAGGGGTGGGGAATGAGCAGTTCTTC. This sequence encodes CASSTGTGVGNEQFF.

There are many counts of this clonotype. The CDR3: CASRVLGGDNIQYF. CDR3 in DNA: TGCGCCAGCAGAGTACTAGGGGGGGATAACATTCAGTACTTC. The rearrangement joins TRBV5-1 to TRBJ2-4; D is perhaps TRBD2 (7 bases). Trimming took 5 bases from V and 7 from J, leaving 16 bases between them. The CDR3 spans 14 residues. Germline assignment: CDR1 SGHRS and CDR2 YFSETQ.

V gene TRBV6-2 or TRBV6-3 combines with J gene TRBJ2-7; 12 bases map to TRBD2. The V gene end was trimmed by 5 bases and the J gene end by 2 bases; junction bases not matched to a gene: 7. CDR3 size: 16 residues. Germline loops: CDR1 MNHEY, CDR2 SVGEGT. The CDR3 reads CASSRTSGNLAYEQYF. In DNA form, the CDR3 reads TGTGCCAGCAGTCGGACTAGCGGGAATCTCGCCTACGAGCAGTACTTC.